Listed below are T cell receptor beta chains from one sample, sequenced in a study of T cells after yellow fever vaccination. TCRdb passed the 5' RACE reads through MiXCR, listing each CDR3 protein once. The table includes nearly 45,000 distinct CDR3 sequences, under 8% detected once. The material was CD8+ T cells not binding an NS4B(214-222) dextramer, sorted from PBMCs, obtained 45 days after the yellow fever booster vaccination. The receptor set was obtained from a man under 40 who received the YFV17D yellow fever vaccine. CDR3s include the opening cysteine and the closing phenylalanine or tryptophan. A D gene is named only where the DNA matches it firmly. Some rows have no size entry. The others give once, few or many, or a class for an expanded clone.

J gene: TRBJ1-2; V gene: TRBV27; clone size: many; D gene: TRBD1; CDR3 DNA: TGTGCCAGCCGGAATCTGGAGGGACAGATCTATGGCTACACCTTC; CDR3 protein: CASRNLEGQIYGYTF
J gene: TRBJ2-2; V gene: TRBV6-1; clone size: many; D gene: TRBD2; CDR3 DNA: TGTGCCAGCTCCTTATCTTCGTGGACTAGCGGGATCACCGGGGAGCTGTTTTTT; CDR3 protein: CASSLSSWTSGITGELFF
J gene: TRBJ2-7; V gene: TRBV29-1; clone size: many; D gene: NA; CDR3 DNA: TGCAGCGTTGAAGAGCTGGGAGAGCAGTACTTC; CDR3 protein: CSVEELGEQYF
J gene: TRBJ2-1; V gene: TRBV19; clone size: many; D gene: TRBD1; CDR3 DNA: TGTGCCACCGGCCGGGACAGATACAATGAGCAGTTCTTC; CDR3 protein: CATGRDRYNEQFF
J gene: TRBJ2-7; V gene: TRBV20-1; clone size: few; D gene: NA; CDR3 DNA: TGCAGTGCTAGAGATCCGGGCGGGCCGAACTCCTACGAGCAGTACTTC; CDR3 protein: CSARDPGGPNSYEQYF
J gene: TRBJ2-1; V gene: TRBV9; clone size: many; D gene: TRBD2; CDR3 DNA: TGTGCCAGCAGCGTTGGGACTAGCTCCTACAATGAGCAGTTCTTC; CDR3 protein: CASSVGTSSYNEQFF
J gene: TRBJ2-1; V gene: TRBV7-9; clone size: few; D gene: NA; CDR3 DNA: TGTGCCAGCAGCTCAGGACCTAATGAGCAGTTCTTC; CDR3 protein: CASSSGPNEQFF
J gene: TRBJ2-7; V gene: TRBV7-3; clone size: many; D gene: NA; CDR3 DNA: TGTGCCAGCAGCTTTGACGAAACCTACGAGCAGTACTTC; CDR3 protein: CASSFDETYEQYF
J gene: TRBJ2-1; V gene: TRBV14; clone size: many; D gene: NA; CDR3 DNA: TGTGCCAGCAGCCAACCGACAGACTACAATGAGCAGTTCTTC; CDR3 protein: CASSQPTDYNEQFF
J gene: TRBJ2-1; V gene: TRBV7-2; clone size: many; D gene: NA; CDR3 DNA: TGTGCCAGCAGCTTAGGGACGACCCTTGGCGATGAGCAGTTCTTC; CDR3 protein: CASSLGTTLGDEQFF
J gene: TRBJ1-1; V gene: TRBV4-1; clone size: many; D gene: NA; CDR3 DNA: TGCGCCAGCAGCCAATCCTTGGGGAACACTGAAGCTTTCTTT; CDR3 protein: CASSQSLGNTEAFF
J gene: TRBJ2-7; V gene: TRBV15; clone size: many; D gene: NA; CDR3 DNA: TGTGCCACCAGCAGCAAGTACGAGCAGTACTTC; CDR3 protein: CATSSKYEQYF
J gene: TRBJ2-2; V gene: TRBV10-1; clone size: many; D gene: NA; CDR3 DNA: TGCGCCAGCAGCCATTTCCTTACCGGGGAGCTGTTTTTT; CDR3 protein: CASSHFLTGELFF
J gene: TRBJ2-1; V gene: TRBV7-2; clone size: many; D gene: NA; CDR3 DNA: TGTGCCAGCAGCTCCTACACAACCTACAATGAGCAGTTCTTC; CDR3 protein: CASSSYTTYNEQFF
J gene: TRBJ2-7; V gene: TRBV25-1; clone size: many; D gene: NA; CDR3 DNA: TGTGCCAGCAGTGGCTACCGCTACTCCGAGCAGTACTTC; CDR3 protein: CASSGYRYSEQYF
J gene: TRBJ2-1; V gene: TRBV9; clone size: many; D gene: TRBD2; CDR3 DNA: TGTGCCAGCAGCGCCCTAGCGGGACGCGACAATGAGCAGTTCTTC; CDR3 protein: CASSALAGRDNEQFF
J gene: TRBJ2-1; V gene: TRBV29-1; clone size: many; D gene: TRBD2; CDR3 DNA: TGCAGCGTCGCTGAGACTAGCGGGGCGTACAATGAGCAGTTCTTC; CDR3 protein: CSVAETSGAYNEQFF
J gene: TRBJ2-7; V gene: TRBV28; clone size: many; D gene: NA; CDR3 DNA: TGTGCCAGCAGTCTGGAGGGGGGGAGAGTCTACGAGCAGTACTTC; CDR3 protein: CASSLEGGRVYEQYF
J gene: TRBJ2-1; V gene: TRBV4-3; clone size: many; D gene: TRBD1; CDR3 DNA: TGCGCCAGCAGCCGCAGCCCCATGACAGGGCCCTACAATGAGCAGTTCTTC; CDR3 protein: CASSRSPMTGPYNEQFF
J gene: TRBJ2-1; V gene: TRBV5-1; clone size: many; D gene: NA; CDR3 DNA: TGCGCCAGCAGCTTTCTCGGGGATGAGCAGTTCTTC; CDR3 protein: CASSFLGDEQFF
J gene: TRBJ2-2; V gene: TRBV24-1; clone size: many; D gene: NA; CDR3 DNA: TGTGCCACCAGTGATACCCGGGAAGCCGGGGAGCTGTTTTTT; CDR3 protein: CATSDTREAGELFF
J gene: TRBJ1-2; V gene: TRBV20-1; clone size: NA; D gene: TRBD1; CDR3 DNA: TGCAGTGCCAAACCCACTGGGACAGGGTCCTTAGTCGGCTACACCTTC; CDR3 protein: CSAKPTGTGSLVGYTF
J gene: TRBJ2-1; V gene: TRBV10-3; clone size: many; D gene: TRBD2; CDR3 DNA: TGTGCCATCACTGTGACTAGCGGGGTATCGTACAATGAGCAGTTCTTC; CDR3 protein: CAITVTSGVSYNEQFF
J gene: TRBJ1-2; V gene: TRBV12-3/TRBV12-4; clone size: many; D gene: NA; CDR3 DNA: TGTGCCAGCAGCAGTAGGCTACCCGGGGCGAAAAACTATGGCTACACCTTC; CDR3 protein: CASSSRLPGAKNYGYTF
J gene: TRBJ2-7; V gene: TRBV18; clone size: many; D gene: NA; CDR3 DNA: TGTGCCAGCTCACTCAGGGAGCCCTACGAGCAGTACTTC; CDR3 protein: CASSLREPYEQYF
J gene: TRBJ2-7; V gene: TRBV4-2; clone size: many; D gene: TRBD2; CDR3 DNA: TGTGCCAGCAGCCAAGGGGGAGCGGGAGGGTTCTCCTACGAGCAGTACTTC; CDR3 protein: CASSQGGAGGFSYEQYF
J gene: TRBJ2-1; V gene: TRBV7-2; clone size: many; D gene: TRBD2; CDR3 DNA: TGTGCCAGCACAATAGGGACTAGCGTCAACAATGAGCAGTTCTTC; CDR3 protein: CASTIGTSVNNEQFF
J gene: TRBJ2-2; V gene: TRBV19; clone size: few; D gene: TRBD2; CDR3 DNA: TGTGCCAGTACCTCCCGAGCGGGGGGGTACACCGGGGAGCTGTTTTTT; CDR3 protein: CASTSRAGGYTGELFF
J gene: TRBJ2-1; V gene: TRBV20-1; clone size: many; D gene: NA; CDR3 DNA: TGCAGTGCCATAGGGAATGTTCGGGAATACAATGAGCAGTTCTTC; CDR3 protein: CSAIGNVREYNEQFF
J gene: TRBJ1-4; V gene: TRBV6-2/TRBV6-3; clone size: many; D gene: NA; CDR3 DNA: TGTGCCAGCAGTTCCCTAGGGACCGATGAAAAACTGTTTTTT; CDR3 protein: CASSSLGTDEKLFF
J gene: TRBJ2-1; V gene: TRBV7-9; clone size: many; D gene: TRBD2; CDR3 DNA: TGTGCCAGCAGCAAGGGGACTAGCGGGAACAATGAGCAGTTCTTC; CDR3 protein: CASSKGTSGNNEQFF
J gene: TRBJ2-7; V gene: TRBV5-4; clone size: many; D gene: NA; CDR3 DNA: TGTGCCAGCAGCTTTGAAGGGAATGCCTACGAGCAGTACTTC; CDR3 protein: CASSFEGNAYEQYF
J gene: TRBJ2-1; V gene: TRBV29-1; clone size: many; D gene: NA; CDR3 DNA: TGCAGCCAATTTGACTCTTTTAATGAGCAGTTCTTC; CDR3 protein: CSQFDSFNEQFF
J gene: TRBJ2-1; V gene: TRBV7-9; clone size: many; D gene: NA; CDR3 DNA: TGTGCCAGCAGCCCTATCAGGGCCAGCTCCTACAATGAGCAGTTCTTC; CDR3 protein: CASSPIRASSYNEQFF
J gene: TRBJ2-7; V gene: TRBV5-6; clone size: many; D gene: TRBD2; CDR3 DNA: TGTGCCAGCAGCTTGGAGACTAGCGGATACGAGCAGTACTTC; CDR3 protein: CASSLETSGYEQYF
J gene: TRBJ2-1; V gene: TRBV20-1; clone size: NA; D gene: TRBD2; CDR3 DNA: TGCAGTGCTAGAGGTTGGACTAGCGGGAGCTGCTACAATGAGCAGTTCTTC; CDR3 protein: CSARGWTSGSCYNEQFF
J gene: TRBJ2-7; V gene: TRBV20-1; clone size: many; D gene: NA; CDR3 DNA: TGCAGTGCTAGAGGGGACTCCCGATACGAGCAGTACTTC; CDR3 protein: CSARGDSRYEQYF
J gene: TRBJ2-5; V gene: TRBV6-2/TRBV6-3; clone size: many; D gene: NA; CDR3 DNA: TGTGCCAGCAGTTACGTGGGGTACCAAGAGACCCAGTACTTC; CDR3 protein: CASSYVGYQETQYF
J gene: TRBJ1-5; V gene: TRBV20-1; clone size: many; D gene: TRBD1; CDR3 DNA: TGCAGTACCGGACAGGGGCCCAGTCCAAATCAGCCCCAGCATTTT; CDR3 protein: CSTGQGPSPNQPQHF
J gene: TRBJ2-7; V gene: TRBV3-1; clone size: many; D gene: TRBD1; CDR3 DNA: TGTGCCAGCAGCCAACAGACAGGGACCTACGAGCAGTACTTC; CDR3 protein: CASSQQTGTYEQYF
J gene: TRBJ2-7; V gene: TRBV7-2; clone size: NA; D gene: NA; CDR3 DNA: TGTGCCAGCAGCTTAATGGTTCAGGGTTACGAGCAGTACTTC; CDR3 protein: CASSLMVQGYEQYF
J gene: TRBJ2-1; V gene: TRBV5-1; clone size: many; D gene: TRBD2; CDR3 DNA: TGCGCCAGCAGGTCTAGCGGGCTTAACAATGAGCAGTTCTTC; CDR3 protein: CASRSSGLNNEQFF
J gene: TRBJ2-7; V gene: TRBV7-6; clone size: NA; D gene: TRBD2; CDR3 DNA: TGTGCCAGCAGCTCGGGACTAGCGGGAGAGCAGTACTTC; CDR3 protein: CASSSGLAGEQYF
J gene: TRBJ1-2; V gene: TRBV27; clone size: few; D gene: NA; CDR3 DNA: TGTGCCAGCAGTTTTTCGGGTACGGATGGCTACACCTTC; CDR3 protein: CASSFSGTDGYTF
J gene: TRBJ2-7; V gene: TRBV27; clone size: many; D gene: TRBD2; CDR3 DNA: TGTGCCAGCAGTGTCGGACTAGGCTCCTACGAGCAGTACTTC; CDR3 protein: CASSVGLGSYEQYF
J gene: TRBJ1-3; V gene: TRBV25-1; clone size: many; D gene: NA; CDR3 DNA: TGTGCCAGCAGTGAGGGCTCTGGAAACACCATATATTTT; CDR3 protein: CASSEGSGNTIYF
J gene: TRBJ2-7; V gene: TRBV5-6; clone size: many; D gene: NA; CDR3 DNA: TGTGCCAGCAGCTTGTCCCCGACAGACTCCTACGAGCAGTACTTC; CDR3 protein: CASSLSPTDSYEQYF